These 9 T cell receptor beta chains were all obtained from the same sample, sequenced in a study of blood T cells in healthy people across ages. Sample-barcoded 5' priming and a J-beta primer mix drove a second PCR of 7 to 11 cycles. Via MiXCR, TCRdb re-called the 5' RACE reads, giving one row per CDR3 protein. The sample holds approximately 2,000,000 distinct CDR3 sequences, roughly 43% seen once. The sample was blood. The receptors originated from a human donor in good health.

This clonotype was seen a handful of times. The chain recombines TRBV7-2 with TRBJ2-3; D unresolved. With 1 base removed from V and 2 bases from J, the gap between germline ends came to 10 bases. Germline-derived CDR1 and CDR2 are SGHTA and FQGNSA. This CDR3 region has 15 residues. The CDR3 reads CASSLVGDYTDTQYF. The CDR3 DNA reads TGTGCCAGCAGCTTAGTTGGGGATTACACAGATACGCAGTATTTT.

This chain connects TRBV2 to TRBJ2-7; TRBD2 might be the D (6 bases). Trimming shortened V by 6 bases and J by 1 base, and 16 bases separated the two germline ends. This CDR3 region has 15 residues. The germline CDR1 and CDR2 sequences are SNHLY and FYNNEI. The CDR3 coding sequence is TGTGCCAGCAGGGGTGGGGGACTCGCTTCCTACGAGCAGTACTTC. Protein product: CASRGGGLASYEQYF.

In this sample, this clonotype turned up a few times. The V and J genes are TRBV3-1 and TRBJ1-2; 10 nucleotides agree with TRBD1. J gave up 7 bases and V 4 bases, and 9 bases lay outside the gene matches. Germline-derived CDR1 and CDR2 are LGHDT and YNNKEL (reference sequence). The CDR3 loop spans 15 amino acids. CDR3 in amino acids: CASSRGPGTGVGYTF. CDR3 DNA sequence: TGTGCCAGCAGCCGTGGTCCTGGGACAGGGGTTGGCTACACCTTC. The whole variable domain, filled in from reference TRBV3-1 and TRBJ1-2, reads DTAVSQTPKYLVTQMGNDKSIKCEQNLGHDTMYWYKQDSKKFLKIMFSYNNKELIINETVPNRFSPKSPDKAHLNLHINSLELGDSAVYFCASSRGPGTGVGYTFGSGTRLTVV.

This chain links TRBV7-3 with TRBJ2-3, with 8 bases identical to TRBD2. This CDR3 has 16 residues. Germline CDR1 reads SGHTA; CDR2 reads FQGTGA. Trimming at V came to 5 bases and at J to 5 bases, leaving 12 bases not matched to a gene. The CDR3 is CASSPLSGGAGDTQYF. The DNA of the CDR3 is TGTGCCAGCAGCCCGTTGAGCGGGGGCGCAGGAGATACGCAGTATTTT.

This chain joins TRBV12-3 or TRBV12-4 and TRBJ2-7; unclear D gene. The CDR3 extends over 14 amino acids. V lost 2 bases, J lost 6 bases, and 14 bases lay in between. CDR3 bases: TGTGCCAGCAGTTTACGCGAGTGGGGTCTCGAGCAGTACTTC. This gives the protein CASSLREWGLEQYF.

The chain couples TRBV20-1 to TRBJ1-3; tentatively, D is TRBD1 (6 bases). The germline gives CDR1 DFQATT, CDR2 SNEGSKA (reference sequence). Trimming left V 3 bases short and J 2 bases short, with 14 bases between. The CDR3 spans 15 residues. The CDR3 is CSAREGGRAGNTIYF. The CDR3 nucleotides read TGCAGTGCTAGGGAGGGGGGGCGCGCTGGAAACACCATATATTTT.

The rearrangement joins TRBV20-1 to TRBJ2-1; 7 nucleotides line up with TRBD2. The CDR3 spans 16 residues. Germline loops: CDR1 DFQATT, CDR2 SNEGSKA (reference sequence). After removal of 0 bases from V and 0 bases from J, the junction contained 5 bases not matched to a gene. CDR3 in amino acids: CSARDRRESSYNEQFF. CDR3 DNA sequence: TGCAGTGCTAGAGATAGGCGGGAGAGCTCCTACAATGAGCAGTTCTTC.

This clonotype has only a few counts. Here the CDR3 DNA reads TGTGCCACCAGCAGAGCTCCGGGACAGGGGGCTGATGGCTACACCTTC. Translated, it gives CATSRAPGQGADGYTF. V and J are TRBV15 and TRBJ1-2; 12 bases map to TRBD1. After removal of 1 base from V and 6 bases from J, the junction contained 6 bases not matched to a gene. CDR1 is LNHNV, CDR2 YYDKDF, per germline (reference sequence). The CDR3 is 16 residues long.

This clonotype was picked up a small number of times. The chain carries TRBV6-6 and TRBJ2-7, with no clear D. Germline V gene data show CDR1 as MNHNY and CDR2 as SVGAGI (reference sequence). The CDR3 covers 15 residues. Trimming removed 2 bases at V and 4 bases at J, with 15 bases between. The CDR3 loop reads CASSYGSRLGYEQYF. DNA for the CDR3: TGTGCCAGCAGTTACGGCAGCCGCCTAGGTTACGAGCAGTACTTC.